This T cell receptor (beta chain) was found in a study of T cell repertoires and HLA-DP antigens. Study-level information: Donors were two male and one female, aged 18-to-29 to 60-to-69. DNA input averaged roughly 200 ng in sorted CD137+CD4+ and 1,200 ng in pre-culture CD4+.

This clone was seen a single time. Its antigen is currently unknown. V shed 0 bases and J 10 bases; nucleotides not matched to a gene: 5. CDR1 is SGHRS and CDR2 is YFSETQ in the germline V gene. This CDR3 is 15 amino acids long. Primers targeted 54 TRBV and 13 TRBJ segments. The protocol was immunoSEQ multiplex PCR, while the TCRdb copy is restricted to in-frame clones and leaves out a portion. The sample consists of around 90,000 clones, around nine tenths of them appearing once. The chain has TRBV5-1 and TRBJ2-5; 14 nucleotides agree with TRBD2. The clonotype comes from a man over 45 in good health and CMV-seronegative. Sequencing was carried out using CD4+ T cells from PBMCs. CDR3 residues: CASSLGGLAGGGQYF. CDR3 sequence (DNA): TGCGCCAGCAGCTTGGGCGGACTAGCGGGGGGCGGCCAGTACTTC. The full variable domain, rest sourced from reference TRBV5-1 and TRBJ2-5, is KAGVTQTPRYLIKTRGQQVTLSCSPISGHRSVSWYQQTPGQGLQFLFEYFSETQRNKGNFPGRFSGRQFSNSRSEMNVSTLELGDSALYLCASSLGGLAGGGQYFGPGTRLLVL.